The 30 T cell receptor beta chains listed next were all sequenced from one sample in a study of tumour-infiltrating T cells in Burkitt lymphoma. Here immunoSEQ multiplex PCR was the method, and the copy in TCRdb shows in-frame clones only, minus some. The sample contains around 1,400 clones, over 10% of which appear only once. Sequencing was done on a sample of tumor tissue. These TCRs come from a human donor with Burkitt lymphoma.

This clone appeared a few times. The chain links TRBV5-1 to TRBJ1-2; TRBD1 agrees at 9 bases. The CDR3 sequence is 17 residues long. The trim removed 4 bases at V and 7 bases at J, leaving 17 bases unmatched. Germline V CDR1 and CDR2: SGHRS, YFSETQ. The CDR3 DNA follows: TGCGCCAGCAGCCCGGGCCCCCGACAGGGGGACATGAGTGGCTACACCTTC. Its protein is CASSPGPRQGDMSGYTF.

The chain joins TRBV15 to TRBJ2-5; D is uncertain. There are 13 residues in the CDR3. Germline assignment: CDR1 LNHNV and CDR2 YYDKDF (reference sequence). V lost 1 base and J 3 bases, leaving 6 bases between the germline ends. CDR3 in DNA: TGTGCCACCAGCAGAGTAGGTGAAGAGACCCAGTACTTC. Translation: CATSRVGEETQYF.

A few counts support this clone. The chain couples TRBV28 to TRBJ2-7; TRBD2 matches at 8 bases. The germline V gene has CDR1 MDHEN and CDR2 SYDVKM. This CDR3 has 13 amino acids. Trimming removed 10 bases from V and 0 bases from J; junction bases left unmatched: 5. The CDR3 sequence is CATRGGSSYEQYV. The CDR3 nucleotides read TGTGCCACCCGGGGGGGGAGCTCCTACGAGCAGTACGTC.

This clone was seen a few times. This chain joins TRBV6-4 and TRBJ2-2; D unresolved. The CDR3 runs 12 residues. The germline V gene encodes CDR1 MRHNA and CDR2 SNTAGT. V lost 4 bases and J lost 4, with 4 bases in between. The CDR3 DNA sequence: TGTGCCAGCAGTGTCGGCACCGGGGAGCTGTTTTTT. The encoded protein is CASSVGTGELFF.

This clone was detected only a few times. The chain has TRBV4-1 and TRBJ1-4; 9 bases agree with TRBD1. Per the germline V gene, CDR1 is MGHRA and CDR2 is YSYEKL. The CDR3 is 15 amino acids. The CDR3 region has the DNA TGCGCGTATGTCCCGGGACAGGGAGGTGGTGAAAAACTGTTTTTT. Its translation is CAYVPGQGGGEKLFF.

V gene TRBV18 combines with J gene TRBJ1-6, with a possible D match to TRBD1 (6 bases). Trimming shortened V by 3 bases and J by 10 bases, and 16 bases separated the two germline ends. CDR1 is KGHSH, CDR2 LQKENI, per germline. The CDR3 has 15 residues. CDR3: CASSPDHRGGSPLHF. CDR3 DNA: TGTGCCAGCTCACCTGACCATAGGGGGGGATCACCCCTCCACTTT.

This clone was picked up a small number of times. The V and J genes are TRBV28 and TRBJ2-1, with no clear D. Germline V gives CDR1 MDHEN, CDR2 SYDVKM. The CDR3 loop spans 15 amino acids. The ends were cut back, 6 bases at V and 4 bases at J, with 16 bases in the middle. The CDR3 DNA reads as TGTGCCAGCAGCCTAACGTGGAGCACATACAATGAGCAGTTCTTC. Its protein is CASSLTWSTYNEQFF.

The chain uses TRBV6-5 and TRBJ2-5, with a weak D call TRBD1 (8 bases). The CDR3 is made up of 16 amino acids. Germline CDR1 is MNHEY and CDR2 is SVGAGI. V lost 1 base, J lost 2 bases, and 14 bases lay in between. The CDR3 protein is CASSYFPQGGQETQYF. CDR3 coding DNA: TGTGCCAGCAGTTACTTCCCACAGGGGGGGCAAGAGACCCAGTACTTC.

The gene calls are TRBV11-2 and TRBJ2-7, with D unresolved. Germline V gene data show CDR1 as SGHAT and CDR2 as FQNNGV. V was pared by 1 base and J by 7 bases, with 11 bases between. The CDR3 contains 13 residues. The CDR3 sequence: CASSLGQPGEQYV. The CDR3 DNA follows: TGTGCCAGCAGCTTAGGGCAGCCTGGGGAGCAGTACGTC.

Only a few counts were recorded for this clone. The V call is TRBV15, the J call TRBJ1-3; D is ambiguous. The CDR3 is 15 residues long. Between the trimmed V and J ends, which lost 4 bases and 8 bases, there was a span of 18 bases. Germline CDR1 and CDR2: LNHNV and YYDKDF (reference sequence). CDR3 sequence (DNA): TGTGCCACCAGCAAATTGGTTCCCCCCGGGGACACCATATATTTT. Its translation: CATSKLVPPGDTIYF.

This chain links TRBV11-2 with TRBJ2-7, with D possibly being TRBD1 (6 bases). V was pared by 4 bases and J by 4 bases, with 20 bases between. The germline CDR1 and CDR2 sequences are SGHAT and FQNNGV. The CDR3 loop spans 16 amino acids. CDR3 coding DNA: TGTGCCAGCAGCTCCGACGGATACAGGGTAGGGTACGAGCAGTACGTC. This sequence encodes CASSSDGYRVGYEQYV.

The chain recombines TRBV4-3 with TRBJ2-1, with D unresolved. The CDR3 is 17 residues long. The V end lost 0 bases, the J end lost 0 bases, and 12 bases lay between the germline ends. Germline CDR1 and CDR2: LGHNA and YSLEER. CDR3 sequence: CASSQDWKSLSYNEQFF. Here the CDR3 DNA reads TGCGCCAGCAGCCAAGATTGGAAATCTCTCTCCTACAATGAGCAGTTCTTC.

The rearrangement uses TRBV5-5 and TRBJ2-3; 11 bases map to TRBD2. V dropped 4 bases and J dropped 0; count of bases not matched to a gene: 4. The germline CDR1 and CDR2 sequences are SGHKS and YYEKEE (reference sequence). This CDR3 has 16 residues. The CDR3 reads CASSPGLAESTDTQYF. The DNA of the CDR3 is TGTGCCAGCAGCCCGGGACTAGCGGAGAGCACAGATACGCAGTATTTT.

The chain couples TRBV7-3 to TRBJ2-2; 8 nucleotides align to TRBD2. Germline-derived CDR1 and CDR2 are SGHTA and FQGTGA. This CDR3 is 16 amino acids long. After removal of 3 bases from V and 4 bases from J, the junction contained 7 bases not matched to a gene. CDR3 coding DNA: TGTGCCAGCAGCTTCGCCGCGGGGGGCATCACCGGGGAGCTGTTTTTT. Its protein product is CASSFAAGGITGELFF.

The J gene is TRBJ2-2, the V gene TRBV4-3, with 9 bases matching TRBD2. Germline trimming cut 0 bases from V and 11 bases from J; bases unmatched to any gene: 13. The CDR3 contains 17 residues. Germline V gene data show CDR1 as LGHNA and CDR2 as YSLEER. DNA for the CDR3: TGCGCCAGCAGCCAAGATTTGGCGGGAGGGCCTATCGGAGAGCTGTTTTTT. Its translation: CASSQDLAGGPIGELFF.

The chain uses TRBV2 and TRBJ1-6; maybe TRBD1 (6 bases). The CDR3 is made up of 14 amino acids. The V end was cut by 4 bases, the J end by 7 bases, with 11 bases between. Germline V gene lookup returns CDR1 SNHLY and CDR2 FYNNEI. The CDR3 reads CASSGTALNSPLHF. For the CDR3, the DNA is TGTGCCAGCAGTGGGACAGCCCTAAATTCACCCCTCCACTTT.

The CDR3 protein is CASSERGQNPTDTQYF. CDR3 nucleotide sequence: TGTGCCAGCAGTGAAAGGGGCCAAAACCCCACAGATACGCAGTATTTT. This chain links TRBV2 with TRBJ2-3; possibly TRBD1 for D (5 bases). V dropped 2 bases and J dropped 2 bases, with 14 bases sitting between them. Germline CDR1 SNHLY, CDR2 FYNNEI. This CDR3 contains 16 residues.

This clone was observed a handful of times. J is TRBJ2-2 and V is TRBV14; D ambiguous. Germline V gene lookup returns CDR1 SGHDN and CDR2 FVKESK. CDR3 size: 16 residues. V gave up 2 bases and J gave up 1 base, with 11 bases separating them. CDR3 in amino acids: CASSQQKVLNTGELFF. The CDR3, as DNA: TGTGCCAGCAGCCAACAAAAAGTTTTGAACACCGGGGAGCTGTTTTTT.

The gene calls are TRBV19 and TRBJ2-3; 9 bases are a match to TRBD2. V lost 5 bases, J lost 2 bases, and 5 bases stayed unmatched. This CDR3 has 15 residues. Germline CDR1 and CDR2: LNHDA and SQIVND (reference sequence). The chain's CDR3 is CASSPLAGTTDTQYF. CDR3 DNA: TGTGCCAGTAGTCCCCTAGCGGGAACCACAGATACGCAGTATTTT.

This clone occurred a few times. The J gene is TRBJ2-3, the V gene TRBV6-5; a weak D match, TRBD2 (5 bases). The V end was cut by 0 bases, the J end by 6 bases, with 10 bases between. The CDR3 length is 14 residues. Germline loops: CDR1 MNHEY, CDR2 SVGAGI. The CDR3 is CASSYSKREDTQYF. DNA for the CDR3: TGTGCCAGCAGTTACTCGAAAAGGGAGGATACGCAGTATTTT.

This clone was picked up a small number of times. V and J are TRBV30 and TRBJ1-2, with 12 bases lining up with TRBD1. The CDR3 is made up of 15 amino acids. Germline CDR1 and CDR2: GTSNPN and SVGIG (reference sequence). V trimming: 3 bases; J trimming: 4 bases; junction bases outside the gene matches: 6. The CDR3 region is CAWRTGTGGSYGYTF. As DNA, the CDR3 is TGTGCCTGGAGGACCGGGACAGGGGGCAGCTATGGCTACACCTTC.

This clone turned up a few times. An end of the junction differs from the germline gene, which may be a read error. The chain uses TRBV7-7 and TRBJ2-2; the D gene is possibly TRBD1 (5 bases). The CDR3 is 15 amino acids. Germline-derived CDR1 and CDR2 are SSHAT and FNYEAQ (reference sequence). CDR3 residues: CASSLRQPNTGELFF. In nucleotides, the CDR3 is TGTGCTAGCAGCCTCCGACAGCCTAACACCGGGGAGCTGTTTTTT.

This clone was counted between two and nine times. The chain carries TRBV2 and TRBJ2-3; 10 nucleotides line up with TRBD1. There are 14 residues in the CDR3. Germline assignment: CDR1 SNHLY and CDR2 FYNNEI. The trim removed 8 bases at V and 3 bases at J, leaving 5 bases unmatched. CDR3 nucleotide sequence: TGTGCCAGCCGCCGGGACAGGGGTACAGATACGCAGTATTTT. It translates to CASRRDRGTDTQYF.

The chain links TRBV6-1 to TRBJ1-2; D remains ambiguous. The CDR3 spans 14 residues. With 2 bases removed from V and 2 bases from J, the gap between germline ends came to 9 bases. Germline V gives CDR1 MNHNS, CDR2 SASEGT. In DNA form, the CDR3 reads TGTGCCAGCAGTGAAACTTATAGGAACTATGGCTACACCTTC. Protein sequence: CASSETYRNYGYTF.

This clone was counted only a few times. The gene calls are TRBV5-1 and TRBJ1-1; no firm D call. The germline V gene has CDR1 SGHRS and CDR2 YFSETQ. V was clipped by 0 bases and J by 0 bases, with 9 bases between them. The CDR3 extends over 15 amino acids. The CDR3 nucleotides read TGCGCCAGCAGCTTGGGGGGTACCATGAACACTGAAGCTTTCTTT. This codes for CASSLGGTMNTEAFF.

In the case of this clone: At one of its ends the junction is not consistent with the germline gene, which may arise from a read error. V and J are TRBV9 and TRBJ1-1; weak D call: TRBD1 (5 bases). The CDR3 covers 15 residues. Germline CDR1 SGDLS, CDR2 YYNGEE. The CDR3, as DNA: TGTGCCAGCAGCCGCGAGGCGGGGGGGTACACTGAAACTTTCTTT. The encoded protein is CASSREAGGYTETFF.

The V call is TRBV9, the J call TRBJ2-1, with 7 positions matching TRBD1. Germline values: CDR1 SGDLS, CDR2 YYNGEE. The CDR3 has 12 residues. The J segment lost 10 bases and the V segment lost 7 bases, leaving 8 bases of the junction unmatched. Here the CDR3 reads CASGDSLMEQFF. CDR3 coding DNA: TGTGCCAGCGGGGACAGCTTGATGGAGCAGTTCTTC.

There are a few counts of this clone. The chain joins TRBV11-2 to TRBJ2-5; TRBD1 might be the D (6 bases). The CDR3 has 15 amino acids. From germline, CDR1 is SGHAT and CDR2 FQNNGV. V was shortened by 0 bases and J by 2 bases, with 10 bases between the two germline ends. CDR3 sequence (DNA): TGTGCCAGCAGCTTAGAGGGGGCAGCACAAGAGACCCAGTACTTC. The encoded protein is CASSLEGAAQETQYF.

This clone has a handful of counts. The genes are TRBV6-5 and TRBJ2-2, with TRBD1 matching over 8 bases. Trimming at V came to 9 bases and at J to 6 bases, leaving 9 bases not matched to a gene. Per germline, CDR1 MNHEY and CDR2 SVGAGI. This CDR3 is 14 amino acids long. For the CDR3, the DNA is TGTGCCAGTCGGACAGGGCGGTCCGCCGGGGAGCTGTTTTTT. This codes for CASRTGRSAGELFF.

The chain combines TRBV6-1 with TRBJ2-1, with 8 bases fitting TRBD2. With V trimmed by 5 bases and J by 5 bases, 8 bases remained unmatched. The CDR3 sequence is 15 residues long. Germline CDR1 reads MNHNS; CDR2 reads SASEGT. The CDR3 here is CASSSRGGKNNEQFF. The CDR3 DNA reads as TGTGCCAGCAGTTCACGGGGGGGGAAGAACAATGAGCAGTTCTTC.